This T cell receptor (beta chain) was sequenced for a study of regulatory T cells in long-lasting Graves disease. Findings and caveats of the study: Patients with persistent disease shared 2,741 public clonotypes, outpacing the roughly 1,000 shared by new patients.

This clonotype was seen only a few times. The target antigen is unknown. Time point given: newly diagnosed GD, antithyroid drugs for less than 3 months. The TCR library used RNA extracted from PBMCs. CDR3-region Arm-PCR and iRepertoire HTBI primers produced the TCR beta libraries. TCRdb ran MiXCR on the multiplex PCR reads and lists one entry per CDR3 protein. Of 440,000 or so distinct CDR3 sequences listed, 16% were seen once; the top ten hold roughly a tenth. These records were also assigned to another study, of T cells in Graves' hyperthyroidism and ophthalmopathy. This second report adds: Onset of ophthalmopathy came a median roughly 6.9 months after the model predicted it.

Material: peripheral blood mononuclear cells (PBMCs), obtained at new diagnosis, from a patient treated with antithyroid drugs. The clonotype was recovered from a woman aged 25 to 39 with Graves disease.

CDR3: CASRKLQGRGTDTQYF. CDR3 nucleotides: TGTGCCAGTAGGAAGTTACAGGGGCGAGGCACAGATACGCAGTATTTT. V gene TRBV19 combines with J gene TRBJ2-3; TRBD1 matches at 7 bases. The germline gives CDR1 LNHDA, CDR2 SQIVND (reference sequence). The length of the CDR3 is 16 residues. Losses at the gene ends were 6 bases for V and 1 base for J; bases not matched to a gene: 10. The entire variable domain, with the rest obtained from reference TRBV19 and TRBJ2-3, is as follows: DGGITQSPKYLFRKEGQNVTLSCEQNLNHDAMYWYRQDPGQGLRLIYYSQIVNDFQKGDIAEGYSVSREKKESFPLTVTSAQKNPTAFYLCASRKLQGRGTDTQYFGPGTRLTVL.